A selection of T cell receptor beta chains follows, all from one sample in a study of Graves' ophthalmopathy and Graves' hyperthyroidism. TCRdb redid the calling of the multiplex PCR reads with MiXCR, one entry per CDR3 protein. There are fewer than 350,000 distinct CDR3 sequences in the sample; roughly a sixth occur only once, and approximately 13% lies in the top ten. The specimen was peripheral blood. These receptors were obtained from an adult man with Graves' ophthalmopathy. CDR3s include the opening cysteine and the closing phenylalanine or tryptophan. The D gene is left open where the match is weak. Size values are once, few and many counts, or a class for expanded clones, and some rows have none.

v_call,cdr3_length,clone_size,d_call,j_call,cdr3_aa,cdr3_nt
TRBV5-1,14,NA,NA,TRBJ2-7,CASSSSQGRYEQYF,TGCGCCAGCAGCTCCTCGCAGGGCCGCTACGAGCAGTACTTC
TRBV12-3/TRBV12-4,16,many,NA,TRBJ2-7,CASSLGFWGKLYEQYF,TGTGCCAGCAGTTTGGGGTTTTGGGGGAAACTCTACGAGCAGTACTTC
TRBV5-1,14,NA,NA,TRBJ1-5,CASSPLDSTQPQHF,TGCGCCAGCAGCCCGCTCGACAGTACTCAGCCCCAGCATTTT
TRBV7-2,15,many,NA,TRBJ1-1,CASSADRGARTEAFF,TGTGCCAGCAGCGCCGACCGGGGGGCGCGCACTGAAGCTTTCTTT
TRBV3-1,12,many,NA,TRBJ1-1,CASSQENTEAFF,TGTGCCAGCAGCCAAGAAAACACTGAAGCTTTCTTT
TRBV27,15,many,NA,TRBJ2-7,CASSFGHPTSYEQYF,TGTGCCAGCAGTTTCGGACACCCGACCTCCTACGAGCAGTACTTC
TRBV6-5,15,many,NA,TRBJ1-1,CASVWGRNLNTEAFF,TGTGCCAGCGTATGGGGGCGGAACTTGAACACTGAAGCTTTCTTT
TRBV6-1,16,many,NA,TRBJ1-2,CASSEAATGLASGYTF,TGTGCCAGCAGTGAAGCAGCGACAGGTTTGGCTAGTGGCTACACCTTC
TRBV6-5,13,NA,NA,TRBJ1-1,CASSFRGQPEAFF,TGTGCCAGCAGTTTCCGAGGACAGCCTGAAGCTTTCTTT
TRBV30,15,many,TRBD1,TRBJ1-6,CAWRFEGARGSPLHF,TGTGCCTGGAGATTCGAGGGGGCGCGTGGATCACCCCTCCACTTT
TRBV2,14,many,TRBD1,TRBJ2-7,CASKTGTENYEQYF,TGTGCCAGCAAAACCGGGACAGAAAACTACGAGCAGTACTTC
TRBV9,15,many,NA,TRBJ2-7,CASSLGGRGDYEQYF,TGTGCCAGCAGCTTGGGGGGCAGGGGAGACTACGAGCAGTACTTC
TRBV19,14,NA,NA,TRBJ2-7,CASSPGTYVYEQYF,TGTGCCAGTAGTCCTGGGACATATGTCTACGAGCAGTACTTC
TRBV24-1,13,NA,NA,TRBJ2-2,CATSGGKVGKLFF,TGTGCCACCAGTGGAGGAAAAGTTGGAAAGCTGTTTTTT
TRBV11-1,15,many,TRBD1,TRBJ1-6,CASSAGTGPDSPLHF,TGTGCCAGCAGCGCCGGGACAGGCCCTGATTCACCCCTCCACTTT
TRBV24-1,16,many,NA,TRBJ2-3,CATSGSPGTSADTQYF,TGTGCCACCAGTGGTTCGCCCGGGACATCCGCGGATACGCAGTATTTT
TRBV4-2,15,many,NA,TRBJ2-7,CASSQEWRNSYEQYF,TGTGCCAGCAGCCAAGAATGGCGGAACTCCTACGAGCAGTACTTC
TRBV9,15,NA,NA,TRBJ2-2,CASSVGGGGSGELFF,TGTGCCAGCAGCGTAGGGGGAGGGGGCTCCGGGGAGCTGTTTTTT
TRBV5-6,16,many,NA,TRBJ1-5,CASSPAKGGFNQPQHF,TGTGCCAGCAGCCCGGCAAAGGGGGGGTTTAATCAGCCCCAGCATTTT
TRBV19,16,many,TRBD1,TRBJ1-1,CASSIPGTGMNTEAFF,TGTGCCAGTAGTATACCCGGGACAGGGATGAACACTGAAGCTTTCTTT
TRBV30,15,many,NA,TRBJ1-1,CAWRWVWGQSFDAFF,TGTGCCTGGAGATGGGTTTGGGGCCAAAGCTTTGACGCTTTCTTT
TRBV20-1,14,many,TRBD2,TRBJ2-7,CSARDSGRAGEQYF,TGCAGTGCTAGAGATAGCGGGAGGGCCGGCGAGCAGTACTTC